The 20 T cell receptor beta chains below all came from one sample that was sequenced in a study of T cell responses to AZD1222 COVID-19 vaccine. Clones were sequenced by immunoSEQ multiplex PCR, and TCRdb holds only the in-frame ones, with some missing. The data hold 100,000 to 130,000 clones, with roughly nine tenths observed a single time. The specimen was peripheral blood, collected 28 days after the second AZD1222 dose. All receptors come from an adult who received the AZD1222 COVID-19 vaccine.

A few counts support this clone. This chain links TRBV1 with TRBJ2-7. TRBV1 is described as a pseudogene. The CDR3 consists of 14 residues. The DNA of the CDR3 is TGCACCAGCAGCCCCGGACCCGTCTCCTACGAGCAGTACTTC. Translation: CTSSPGPVSYEQYF.

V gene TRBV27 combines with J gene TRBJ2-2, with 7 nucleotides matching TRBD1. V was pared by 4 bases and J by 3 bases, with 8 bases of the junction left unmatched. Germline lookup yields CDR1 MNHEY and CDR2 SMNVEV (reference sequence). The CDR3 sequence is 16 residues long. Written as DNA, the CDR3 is TGTGCCAGCAGTTCGCCCGGGACAGATTACACCGGGGAGCTGTTTTTT. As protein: CASSSPGTDYTGELFF.

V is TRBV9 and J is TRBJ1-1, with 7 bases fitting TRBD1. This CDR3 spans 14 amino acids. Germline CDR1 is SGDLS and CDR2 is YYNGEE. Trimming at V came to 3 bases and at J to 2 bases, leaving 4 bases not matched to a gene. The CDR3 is CASSAGQTNTEAFF. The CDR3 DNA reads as TGTGCCAGCAGCGCGGGACAGACCAACACTGAAGCTTTCTTT.

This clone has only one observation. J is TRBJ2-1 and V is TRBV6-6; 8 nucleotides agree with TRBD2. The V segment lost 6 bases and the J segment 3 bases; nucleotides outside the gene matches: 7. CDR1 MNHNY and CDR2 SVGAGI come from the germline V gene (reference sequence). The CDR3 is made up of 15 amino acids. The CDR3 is CASSLLAAIYNEQFF. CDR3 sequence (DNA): TGTGCCAGCAGCCTACTAGCGGCTATCTACAATGAGCAGTTCTTC.

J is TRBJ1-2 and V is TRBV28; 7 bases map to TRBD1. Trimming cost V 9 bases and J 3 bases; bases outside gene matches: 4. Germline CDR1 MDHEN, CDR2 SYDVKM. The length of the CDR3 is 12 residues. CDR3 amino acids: CASRDSYYGYTF. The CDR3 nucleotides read TGTGCCAGTAGGGACAGCTACTATGGCTACACCTTC.

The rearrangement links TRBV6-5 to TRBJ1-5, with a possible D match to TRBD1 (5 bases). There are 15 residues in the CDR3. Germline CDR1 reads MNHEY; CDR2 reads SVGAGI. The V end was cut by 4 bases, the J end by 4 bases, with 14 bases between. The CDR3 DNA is TGTGCCAGCAGTTTCTCGGGGCAGGGAAATCAGCCCCAGCATTTT. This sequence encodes CASSFSGQGNQPQHF.

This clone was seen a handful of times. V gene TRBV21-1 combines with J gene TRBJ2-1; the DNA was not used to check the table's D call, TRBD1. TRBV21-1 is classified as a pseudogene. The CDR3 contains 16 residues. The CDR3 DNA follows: TGTGCCAGCAGCGAACAGGGGGCTCGCTCCTACAATGAGCAGTTCTTC. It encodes CASSEQGARSYNEQFF.

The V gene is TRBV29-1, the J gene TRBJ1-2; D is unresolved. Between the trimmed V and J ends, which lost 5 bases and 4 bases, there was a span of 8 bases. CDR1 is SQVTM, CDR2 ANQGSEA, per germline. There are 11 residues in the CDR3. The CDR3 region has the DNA TGCAGCGTTCCTGTCAGCTATGGCTACACCTTC. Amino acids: CSVPVSYGYTF.

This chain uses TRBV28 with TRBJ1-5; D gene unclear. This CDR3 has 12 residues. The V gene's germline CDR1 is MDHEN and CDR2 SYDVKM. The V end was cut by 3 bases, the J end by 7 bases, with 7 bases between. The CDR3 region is CASSFGVQPQHF. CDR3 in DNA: TGTGCCAGCAGTTTCGGGGTCCAGCCCCAGCATTTT.

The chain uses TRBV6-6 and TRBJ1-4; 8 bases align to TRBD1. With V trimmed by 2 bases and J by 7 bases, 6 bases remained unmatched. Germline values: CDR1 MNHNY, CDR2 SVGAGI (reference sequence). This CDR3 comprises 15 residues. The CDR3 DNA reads TGTGCCAGCAGTTACCAGGGGGCTGGGTTTGAAAAACTGTTTTTT. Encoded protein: CASSYQGAGFEKLFF.

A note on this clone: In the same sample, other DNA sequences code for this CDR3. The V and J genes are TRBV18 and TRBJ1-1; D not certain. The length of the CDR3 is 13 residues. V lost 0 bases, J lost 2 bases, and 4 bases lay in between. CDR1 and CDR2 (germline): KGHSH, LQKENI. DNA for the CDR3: TGTGCCAGCTCACCACCAGTTAACACTGAAGCTTTCTTT. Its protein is CASSPPVNTEAFF.

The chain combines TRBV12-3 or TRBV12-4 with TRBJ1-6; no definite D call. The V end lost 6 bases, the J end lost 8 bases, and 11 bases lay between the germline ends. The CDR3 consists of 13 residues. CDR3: CASSDGPYSPLHF. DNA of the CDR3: TGTGCCAGCAGCGACGGACCTTATTCACCCCTCCACTTT.

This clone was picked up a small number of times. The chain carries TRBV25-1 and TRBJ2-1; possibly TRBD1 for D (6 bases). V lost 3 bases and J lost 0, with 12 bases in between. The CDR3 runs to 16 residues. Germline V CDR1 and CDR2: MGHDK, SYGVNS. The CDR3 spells CASSEDGTPSYNEQFF. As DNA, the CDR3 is TGTGCCAGCAGTGAGGACGGGACACCCTCCTACAATGAGCAGTTCTTC.

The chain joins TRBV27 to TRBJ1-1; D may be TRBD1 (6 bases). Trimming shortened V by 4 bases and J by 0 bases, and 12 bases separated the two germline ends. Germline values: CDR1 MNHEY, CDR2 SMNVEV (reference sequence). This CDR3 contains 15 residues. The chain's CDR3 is CASSSQGIMNTEAFF. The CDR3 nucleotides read TGTGCCAGCAGTTCTCAGGGGATCATGAACACTGAAGCTTTCTTT.

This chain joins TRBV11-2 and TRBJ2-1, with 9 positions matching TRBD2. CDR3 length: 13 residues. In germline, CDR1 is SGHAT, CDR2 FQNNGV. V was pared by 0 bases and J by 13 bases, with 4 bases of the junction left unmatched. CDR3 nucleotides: TGTGCCAGCAGCTTAGAGGGCGGGGGGGCTCAGTTCTTC. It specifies CASSLEGGGAQFF.

The CDR3 bases are TGTGCCACCAGCAGACCCGAAGGGGGTCTCCTGCATTTT. As protein: CATSRPEGGLLHF. The chain carries TRBV15 and TRBJ1-5; a weak D match, TRBD1 (6 bases). There are 13 residues in the CDR3. The ends were cut back, 2 bases at V and 15 bases at J, with 17 bases in the middle. The germline V gene has CDR1 LNHNV and CDR2 YYDKDF (reference sequence).

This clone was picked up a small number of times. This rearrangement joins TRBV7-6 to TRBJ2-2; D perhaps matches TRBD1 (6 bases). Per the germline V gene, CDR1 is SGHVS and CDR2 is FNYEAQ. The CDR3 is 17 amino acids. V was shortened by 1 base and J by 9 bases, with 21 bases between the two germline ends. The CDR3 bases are TGTGCCAGCAGCTTAGTACAGGGAAGCGCGGGTGTAAGGGAGCTGTTTTTT. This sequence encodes CASSLVQGSAGVRELFF.

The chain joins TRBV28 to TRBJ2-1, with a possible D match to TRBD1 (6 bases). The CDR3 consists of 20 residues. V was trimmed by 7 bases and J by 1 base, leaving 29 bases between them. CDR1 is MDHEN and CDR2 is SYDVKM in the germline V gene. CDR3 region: CASTPLGLTQGIGSYNEQFF. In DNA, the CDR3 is TGTGCCAGCACCCCCCTAGGGCTTACCCAGGGGATCGGGTCCTACAATGAGCAGTTCTTC.

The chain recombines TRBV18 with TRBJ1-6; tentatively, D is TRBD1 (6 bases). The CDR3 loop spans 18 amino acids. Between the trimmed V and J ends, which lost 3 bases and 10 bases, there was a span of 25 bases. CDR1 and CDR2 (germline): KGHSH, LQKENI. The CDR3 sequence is CASSPPNPRSGAGSPLHF. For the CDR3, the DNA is TGTGCCAGCTCACCTCCGAACCCTAGATCGGGGGCAGGCTCACCCCTCCACTTT.

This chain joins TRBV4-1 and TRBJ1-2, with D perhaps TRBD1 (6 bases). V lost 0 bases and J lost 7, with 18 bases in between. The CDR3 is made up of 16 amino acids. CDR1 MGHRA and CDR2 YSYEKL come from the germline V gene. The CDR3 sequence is CASSQDQAGGLVGYTF. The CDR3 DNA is TGCGCCAGCAGCCAAGATCAGGCTGGGGGGCTCGTTGGCTACACCTTC.